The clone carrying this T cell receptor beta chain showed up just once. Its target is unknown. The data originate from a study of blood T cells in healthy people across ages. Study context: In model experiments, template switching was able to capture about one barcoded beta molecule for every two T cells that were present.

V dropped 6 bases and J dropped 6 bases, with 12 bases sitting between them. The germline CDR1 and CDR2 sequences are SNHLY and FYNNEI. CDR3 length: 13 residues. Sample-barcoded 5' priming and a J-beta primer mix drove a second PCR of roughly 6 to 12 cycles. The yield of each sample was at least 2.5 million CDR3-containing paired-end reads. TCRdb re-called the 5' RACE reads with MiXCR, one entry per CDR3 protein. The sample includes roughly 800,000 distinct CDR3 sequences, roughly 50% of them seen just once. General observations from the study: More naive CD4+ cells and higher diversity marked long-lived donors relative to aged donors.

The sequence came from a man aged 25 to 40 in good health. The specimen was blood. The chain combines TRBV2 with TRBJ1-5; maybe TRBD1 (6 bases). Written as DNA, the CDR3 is TGTGCCAGCAGCAACAGGGTGGGTCAGCCCCAGCATTTT. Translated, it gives CASSNRVGQPQHF.